This T cell receptor beta chain was obtained from a study of cytomegalovirus exposure and HLA in healthy donors. Across the study: In an earlier analysis, 95 million to 130 million unique TCR beta sequences were found from 150 million to 200 million T cells.

Healthy bone marrow donors made up the donor group. Study-level findings and limits: An analysis that was carried out later associated 16,000 or so TCR beta sequences with HLA alleles at 0.05 false discovery rate.

A multiplex PCR was run with 60 Vbeta primers and 13 Jbeta primers. Method: immunoSEQ multiplex PCR; TCRdb's copy keeps in-frame clones and lacks some. The sample lists 90,000 to 120,000 clones, about 80% occurring once. Germline loops: CDR1 SGHKS, CDR2 YYEKEE (reference sequence). The CDR3 is 13 residues long. V shed 2 bases and J shed 1 base, with 3 bases lying between them. With respect to this clone: Antigen specificity is unknown.

The chain recombines TRBV5-5 with TRBJ1-4; no reliable D call. This sequence originates from a man aged 25-45 years in good health and CMV-seropositive. Material: PBMCs. The chain's CDR3 is CASSFITNEKLFF. Here the CDR3 DNA reads TGTGCCAGCAGCTTTATAACTAATGAAAAACTGTTTTTT.